These 11 T cell receptor beta chains were sequenced from one sample in a study of control samples from healthy donors and cancer patients. Data came from immunoSEQ multiplex PCR; TCRdb stores just in-frame clones and leaves some out. Found here are 50,000 to 55,000 clones, 85% to 95% of them singletons; the top ten hold approximately 2.4%. What was sequenced was blood. These receptors all come from a man aged 30-40 years in good health.

This clone was observed once. V and J are TRBV24-1 and TRBJ2-5; D is undetermined. There are 14 residues in the CDR3. Germline V gene data show CDR1 as KGHDR and CDR2 as SFDVKD. The ends were cut back, 3 bases at V and 4 bases at J, with 11 bases in the middle. The CDR3 coding sequence is TGTGCCACCAGTGATATCCTGATAGGAGAGACCCAGTACTTC. This sequence encodes CATSDILIGETQYF.

The V call is TRBV6-5, the J call TRBJ1-2, with D uncertain. The CDR3 covers 13 residues. V was clipped by 4 bases and J by 3 bases, with 9 bases between them. Germline loops: CDR1 MNHEY, CDR2 SVGAGI. CDR3 in DNA: TGTGCCAGCAGTTCCAACGGGTACTATGGCTACACCTTC. Translating it yields CASSSNGYYGYTF.

The chain employs TRBV30 and TRBJ2-1; TRBD2 aligns across 7 bases. This CDR3 spans 14 amino acids. Germline V gives CDR1 GTSNPN, CDR2 SVGIG (reference sequence). After removal of 3 bases from V and 4 bases from J, the junction contained 6 bases not matched to a gene. The CDR3 region has the DNA TGTGCCTGGAGAGAGCTAGCGGAATACAATGAGCAGTTCTTC. Residues: CAWRELAEYNEQFF.

This chain connects TRBV7-3 to TRBJ2-1; 10 bases align to TRBD2. V lost 5 bases to trimming and J lost 2 bases; unmatched junction nucleotides: 6. The CDR3 is 16 residues long. The germline gives CDR1 SGHTA, CDR2 FQGTGA. The chain's CDR3 is CASSPSGGGTYNEQFF. The CDR3 region has the DNA TGTGCCAGCAGCCCGAGCGGGGGGGGCACCTACAATGAGCAGTTCTTC. Filled out from reference TRBV7-3 and TRBJ2-1, the complete variable domain reads GAGVSQTPSNKVTEKGKYVELRCDPISGHTALYWYRQSLGQGPEFLIYFQGTGAADDSGLPNDRFFAVRPEGSVSTLKIQRTERGDSAVYLCASSPSGGGTYNEQFFGPGTRLTVL.

The chain uses TRBV24-1 and TRBJ2-7; no clear D gene. CDR1 and CDR2 from the germline V gene are KGHDR and SFDVKD. The CDR3 spans 13 residues. V lost 3 bases, J lost 9 bases, and 14 bases lay in between. CDR3 region: CATSDVDSPPQYF. Here the CDR3 DNA reads TGTGCCACCAGTGATGTCGACTCGCCACCGCAGTACTTC.

DNA for the CDR3: TGTGCCAGCAGTTACCCAGACAGGGGTGGGACCGGGGAGCTGTTTTTT. Amino acid sequence: CASSYPDRGGTGELFF. This chain joins TRBV6-5 and TRBJ2-2; the match to TRBD1 covers 8 bases. V lost 2 bases, J lost 5 bases, and 7 bases stayed unmatched. The CDR3 covers 16 residues. CDR1 and CDR2 (germline): MNHEY, SVGAGI.

The chain joins TRBV5-1 to TRBJ2-3; no clear D. V lost 0 bases and J lost 3, with 14 bases in between. This CDR3 region has 16 residues. Germline CDR1 reads SGHRS; CDR2 reads YFSETQ. The DNA of the CDR3 is TGCGCCAGCAGCTTGGATTTCCCGACAAGGACAGATACGCAGTATTTT. Encoded protein: CASSLDFPTRTDTQYF.

The CDR3 DNA reads TGCGCCAGCAGCTTGGTTTCTAGCGGGAGCGTAACCTACGAGCAGTACTTC. Its translation: CASSLVSSGSVTYEQYF. This chain links TRBV5-1 with TRBJ2-7; 10 nucleotides line up with TRBD2. Trimming cost V 0 bases and J 2 bases; bases outside gene matches: 8. This CDR3 contains 17 residues. Germline V lookup: CDR1 SGHRS, CDR2 YFSETQ.

CDR3 nucleotide sequence: TGTGCCAGCAGCACCCGACTAGCGGGAGGGTCCTACAATGAGCAGTTCTTC. It encodes CASSTRLAGGSYNEQFF. The chain combines TRBV9 with TRBJ2-1, with 14 positions matching TRBD2. The CDR3 has 17 residues. Trimming at V came to 4 bases and at J to 1 base, leaving 4 bases not matched to a gene. Germline CDR1 and CDR2: SGDLS and YYNGEE.

In DNA, the CDR3 is TGCGCCAGCAGCTTGCTAGGGTCGGGGGGGCGAGGCGAAGCTTTCTTT. Amino acids: CASSLLGSGGRGEAFF. The chain recombines TRBV5-1 with TRBJ1-1; D is possibly TRBD1 (6 bases). CDR1 and CDR2 from the germline V gene are SGHRS and YFSETQ. The CDR3 has 16 amino acids. V was cut by 1 base and J by 8 bases, with 21 bases left in between.

This chain links TRBV6-5 with TRBJ1-2; D is unclear. The CDR3 has 13 residues. Germline CDR1 and CDR2: MNHEY and SVGAGI. The V end lost 7 bases, the J end lost 2 bases, and 11 bases lay between the germline ends. For the CDR3, the DNA is TGTGCCAGCACCCCACAATTAAACTATGGCTACACCTTC. Translation gives CASTPQLNYGYTF.